The 10 T cell receptor beta chains listed next were all sequenced from one sample in a study of blood T cells in healthy people across ages. A J-beta primer mix and a sample-barcoded 5' primer were used in a second PCR of about 7 to 11 cycles. A single record per CDR3 protein comes from TCRdb applying MiXCR to the 5' RACE reads. Altogether about 800,000 distinct CDR3 sequences are present, roughly 50% being singletons, with the ten largest covering over 20%. Sequencing was performed on blood. Receptor source: a man aged 25 to 40 in good health.

This clonotype occurred many times. The rearrangement joins TRBV5-1 to TRBJ2-5; unclear D gene. The CDR3 sequence is 16 residues long. With 0 bases removed from V and 5 bases from J, the gap between germline ends came to 17 bases. CDR1 and CDR2 (germline): SGHRS, YFSETQ. The CDR3 region has the DNA TGCGCCAGCAGCTTGGGAGTCTTCGGGTTAGAGGAGACCCAGTACTTC. Encoded protein: CASSLGVFGLEETQYF.

This clonotype was picked up a small number of times. The chain has TRBV29-1 and TRBJ2-5, with D possibly TRBD2 on 5 matching bases. Germline V gives CDR1 SQVTM, CDR2 ANQGSEA. This CDR3 is built from 15 residues. V was clipped by 2 bases and J by 0 bases, with 13 bases between them. DNA of the CDR3: TGCAGCGTTGAACCGTCTGGGGAGCACCAAGAGACCCAGTACTTC. Its protein is CSVEPSGEHQETQYF.

This chain connects TRBV28 to TRBJ1-2, with D maybe TRBD1 (5 bases). V was clipped by 6 bases and J by 4 bases, with 24 bases between them. Germline V CDR1 and CDR2: MDHEN, SYDVKM. The CDR3 has 17 amino acids. The CDR3 protein is CASSPGRRDVVGYGYTF. DNA for the CDR3: TGTGCCAGCAGCCCGGGACGGCGGGACGTTGTTGGCTATGGCTACACCTTC.

This clonotype has more than one count but fewer than ten. In DNA, the CDR3 is TGTGCCAGCAGCGAAGGGACAGATGGCTACACCTTC. Its translation is CASSEGTDGYTF. V is TRBV3-1 and J is TRBJ1-2; 7 nucleotides line up with TRBD1. This CDR3 contains 12 residues. Unmatched junction bases numbered 3, after V lost 5 bases and J lost 6 bases. The germline V gene has CDR1 LGHDT and CDR2 YNNKEL (reference sequence).

This clonotype has more than one count but fewer than ten. The chain uses TRBV20-1 and TRBJ2-1; TRBD1 or TRBD2 may be the D gene (5 bases each). Trimming took 5 bases from V and 6 from J, leaving 17 bases between them. CDR1 DFQATT and CDR2 SNEGSKA come from the germline V gene (reference sequence). The CDR3 has 14 amino acids. CDR3 bases: TGCAGTGCTGAGGGGCCAGGGTCTATCAATGAGCAGTTCTTC. As protein: CSAEGPGSINEQFF.

The table lists this clonotype with many counts. The chain couples TRBV4-2 to TRBJ2-3; tentatively, D is TRBD1 (6 bases). This CDR3 contains 15 residues. Trimming took off 3 bases at V and 6 bases at J, with 16 bases between the two ends. Germline CDR1 is LGHNA and CDR2 is YNFKEQ. CDR3 sequence (DNA): TGTGCCAGCAGCCAGACCGCGACAGGTCTGGATACGCAGTATTTT. Its protein product is CASSQTATGLDTQYF.

This clonotype was observed a few times. The chain links TRBV20-1 to TRBJ1-1; no reliable D call. Germline assignment: CDR1 DFQATT and CDR2 SNEGSKA (reference sequence). Trimming cost V 0 bases and J 0 bases, with 17 bases left between them. The CDR3 runs 17 residues. DNA for the CDR3: TGCAGTGCTAGAGATCGGTGGAATCGGGAGTTGAACACTGAAGCTTTCTTT. It is translated as CSARDRWNRELNTEAFF.

The chain carries TRBV6-6 and TRBJ1-2, with D possibly matching TRBD1 (5 bases). The germline V gene has CDR1 MNHNY and CDR2 SVGAGI (reference sequence). This CDR3 spans 14 amino acids. V was pared by 7 bases and J by 2 bases, with 14 bases between. The CDR3 region is CASKDGASNYGYTF. The CDR3 nucleotides are TGTGCCAGCAAGGATGGGGCGTCGAACTATGGCTACACCTTC.

The gene calls are TRBV18 and TRBJ2-1; 13 nucleotides line up with TRBD2. This CDR3 is 14 amino acids long. V lost 5 bases to trimming and J lost 8 bases; unmatched junction nucleotides: 3. Per germline, CDR1 KGHSH and CDR2 LQKENI. CDR3 coding DNA: TGTGCCAGCTCAGGGACTAGCGGGATAGATGAGCAGTTCTTC. Protein product: CASSGTSGIDEQFF.

The V gene is TRBV7-6, the J gene TRBJ2-5, with 8 bases lining up with TRBD2. Germline V gene lookup returns CDR1 SGHVS and CDR2 FNYEAQ. J was trimmed by 2 bases and V by 5 bases; bases with no gene match: 10. CDR3 length: 16 amino acids. In nucleotides, the CDR3 is TGTGCCAGCAGCCCCCTTTGGGTAGCGGGACAAGAGACCCAGTACTTC. This encodes CASSPLWVAGQETQYF.